This entry features one T cell receptor beta chain sequence. Its antigen has not been determined. No base quality values were provided; no much bigger clone lies one nucleotide off. CDR1 and CDR2 are read off the germline V gene as MGHRA and YSYEKL. V is cut back by 0 bases and J by 3 bases, with 10 bases in the junction unmatched. The CDR3 sequence holds 18 residues, the cysteine and phenylalanine included. The sequence is cut down to CDR3 DNA, 54 bases in frame from base 1. The control cohort consisted of under 13 patients who had myeloablative marrow transplants with methotrexate plus a calcineurin inhibitor and who were sampled 1 year after transplant. Mononuclear cells from peripheral blood and bone marrow were separated by Ficoll-Hypaque density centrifugation and then cryopreserved. The sample comes from a study of T cells after posttransplantation cyclophosphamide (dated by TCRdb to about 2016). Broadly, across the study: Using TRB sequencing, the study followed how the T cell repertoire rebuilt after myeloablative bone marrow transplantation with posttransplantation cyclophosphamide given as GVHD prophylaxis. Samples from 35 PTCy-treated patients and 16 related bone marrow donors of those patients were subjected to antigen receptor sequencing. Blood from all 35 or so PTCy patients who had 1-year posttransplant specimens underwent TRB sequencing. Up to 3 additional blood samples from 2 to 5.2 years after transplant were also TRB-sequenced in 3 patients, as was pretransplant blood from several patients. Because TRA and TRB clonality correlated tightly in 8 to 10 samples, the subsequent TCR analyses were limited to TRB only. Public TRB sequences were compared against a database of over 3,600 sequences linked to responses to pathogens, tumor antigens, self-antigens and alloantigens. What the work shows at the level of the full study, not this receptor alone: Donor-recipient similarity was low at 1-2 months but rose over the first year, and later blood repertoires were often dominated by donor CD8+ memory clones. Across 35 to 55 patients, TRB clonality was highly associated with recipient CMV seropositivity and CMV reactivation, and diversity in PTCy patients was similar to diversity in CNI/methotrexate controls. The TRB repertoires of T cells infiltrating skin or the GI tract showed only limited overlap with the TRB repertoires found in blood.

TRB sequencing used genomic DNA with the immunoSEQ assay at survey resolution or the hsTCRB kit. The source study handled its data this way. The immunoSEQ software handled the initial read processing, while the LymphoSeq R package was used for the repertoire analyses. Clonality was calculated as 1 minus normalized Shannon entropy, and the Gini coefficient was also calculated for each TRB dataset. To infer phenotypes in unsorted samples, TRB sequences from sorted subsets of the recipient or donor were mapped onto unsorted samples from the same recipient. In TCRdb, the immuneACCESS table is reduced to in-frame sequences with V and J assigned. These tables do not hold every clone; where another copy was compared, an unresolved V gene accounts for under half, and the others remain unexplained. V and J calls and clone size follow that table, whereas D and trimming were derived from the DNA. The sample includes 15,000 to 20,000 clones, with 70% to 90% observed a single time. 2.8% of the sample goes to the ten largest clones.

The sample was PBMCs, taken around 410 days after allogeneic stem cell transplant with calcineurin inhibitor and methotrexate. This receptor chain uses TRBV4-1 and TRBJ2-3; 9 of the junction bases match TRBD2. This receptor was obtained from a male patient aged 30 to 40 who received an allogeneic stem cell transplant from an unrelated donor, was CMV-positive, and had acute and chronic GVHD. After a transplant, some T cells may be of graft donor origin. The CDR3 protein: CASSQDVAGESRTDTQYF. The nucleotide sequence is given as TGCGCCAGCAGCCAAGATGTAGCGGGAGAGTCCAGGACAGATACGCAGTATTTT.